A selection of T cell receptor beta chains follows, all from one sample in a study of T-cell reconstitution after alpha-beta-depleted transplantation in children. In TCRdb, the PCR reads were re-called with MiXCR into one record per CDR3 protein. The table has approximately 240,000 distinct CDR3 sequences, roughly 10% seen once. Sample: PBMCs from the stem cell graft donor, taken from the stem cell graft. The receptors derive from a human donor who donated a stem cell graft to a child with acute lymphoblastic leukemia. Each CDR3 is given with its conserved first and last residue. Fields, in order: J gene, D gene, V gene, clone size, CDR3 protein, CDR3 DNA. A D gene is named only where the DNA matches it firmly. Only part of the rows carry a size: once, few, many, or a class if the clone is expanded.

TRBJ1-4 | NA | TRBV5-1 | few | CASSLRHPNEKLFF | TGCGCCAGCAGCTTACGGCACCCGAATGAAAAACTGTTTTTT
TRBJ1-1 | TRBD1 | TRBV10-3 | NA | CAISEGLQGADTEAFF | TGTGCCATCAGTGAAGGGTTGCAGGGGGCGGACACTGAAGCTTTCTTT
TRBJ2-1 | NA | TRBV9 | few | CASSASGFYNEQFF | TGTGCCAGCAGCGCATCAGGGTTCTACAATGAGCAGTTCTTC
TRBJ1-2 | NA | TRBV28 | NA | CASSLGQRGYTF | TGTGCCAGCAGTTTAGGGCAGAGGGGCTACACCTTC
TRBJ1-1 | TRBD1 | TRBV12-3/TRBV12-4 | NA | CASSWVRDRDTEAFF | TGTGCCAGCAGTTGGGTCCGGGACAGGGACACTGAAGCTTTCTTT
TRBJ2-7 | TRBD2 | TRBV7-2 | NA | CASSLLLAAAYEQYF | TGTGCCAGCAGCCTCTTACTAGCGGCCGCCTACGAGCAGTACTTC
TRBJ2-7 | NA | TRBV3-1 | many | CASSQAPFYEQYF | TGTGCCAGCAGCCAAGCCCCCTTCTACGAGCAGTACTTC
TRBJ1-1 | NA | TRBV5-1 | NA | CASSLNSIGQPNTEAFF | TGCGCCAGCAGCTTGAACTCGATCGGGCAACCGAACACTGAAGCTTTCTTT
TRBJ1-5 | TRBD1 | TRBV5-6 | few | CASSFGTGNNQPQHF | TGTGCCAGCAGCTTTGGGACAGGGAACAATCAGCCCCAGCATTTT
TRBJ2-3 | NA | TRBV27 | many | CASSLSFTDTQYF | TGTGCCAGCAGTTTATCCTTCACAGATACGCAGTATTTT
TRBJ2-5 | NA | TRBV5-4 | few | CASSRGGLETQYF | TGTGCCAGCAGTCGCGGGGGCTTGGAGACCCAGTACTTC